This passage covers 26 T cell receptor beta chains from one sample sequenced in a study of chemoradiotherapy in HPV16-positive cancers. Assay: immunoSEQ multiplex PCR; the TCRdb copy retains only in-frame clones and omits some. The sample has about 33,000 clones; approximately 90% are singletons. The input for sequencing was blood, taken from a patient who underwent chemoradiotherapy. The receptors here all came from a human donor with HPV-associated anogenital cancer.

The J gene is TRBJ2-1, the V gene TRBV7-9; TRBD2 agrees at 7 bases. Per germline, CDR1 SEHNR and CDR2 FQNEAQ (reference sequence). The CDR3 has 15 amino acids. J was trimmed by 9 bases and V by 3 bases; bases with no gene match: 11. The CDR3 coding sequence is TGTGCCAGCAGCTTTCCGGGACTATCCTCTTCTGAGCAGTTCTTC. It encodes CASSFPGLSSSEQFF.

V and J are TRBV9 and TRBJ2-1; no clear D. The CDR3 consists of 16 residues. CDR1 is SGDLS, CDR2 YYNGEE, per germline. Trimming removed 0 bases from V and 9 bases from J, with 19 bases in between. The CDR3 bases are TGTGCCAGCAGCGTAGTGGGTAGGGCACATATAGGTGAGCAGTTCTTC. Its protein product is CASSVVGRAHIGEQFF.

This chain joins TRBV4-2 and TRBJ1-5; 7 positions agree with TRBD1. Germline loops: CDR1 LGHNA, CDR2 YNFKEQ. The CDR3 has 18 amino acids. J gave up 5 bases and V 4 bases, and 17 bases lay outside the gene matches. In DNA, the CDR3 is TGTGCCAGCAGCCCACAACTACAAAGAAGCAGGGGGGATCAGCCCCAGCATTTT. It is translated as CASSPQLQRSRGDQPQHF.

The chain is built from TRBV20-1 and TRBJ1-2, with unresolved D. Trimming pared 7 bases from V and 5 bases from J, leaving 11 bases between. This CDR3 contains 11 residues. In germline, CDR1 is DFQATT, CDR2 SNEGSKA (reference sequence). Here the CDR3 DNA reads TGCAGTGGGCAGGAGGTGTATGGCTACACCTTC. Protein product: CSGQEVYGYTF.

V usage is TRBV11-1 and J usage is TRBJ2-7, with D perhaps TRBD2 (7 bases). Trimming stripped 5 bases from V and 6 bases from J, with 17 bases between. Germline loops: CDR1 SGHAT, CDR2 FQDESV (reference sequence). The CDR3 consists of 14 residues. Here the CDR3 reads CASSDRRGGTEQYF. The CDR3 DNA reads TGTGCCAGCAGCGACCGAAGGGGGGGTACCGAGCAGTACTTC.

The chain's CDR3 is CASSRSSGEQYF. CDR3 in DNA: TGTGCCAGCAGCCGATCCTCCGGGGAGCAGTACTTC. This chain uses TRBV9 with TRBJ2-7; D is undetermined. V was shortened by 4 bases and J by 7 bases, with 12 bases between the two germline ends. This CDR3 has 12 residues. Per germline, CDR1 SGDLS and CDR2 YYNGEE.

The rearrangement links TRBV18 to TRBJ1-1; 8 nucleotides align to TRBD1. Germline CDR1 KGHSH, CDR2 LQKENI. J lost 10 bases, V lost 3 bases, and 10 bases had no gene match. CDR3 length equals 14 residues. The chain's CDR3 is CASSPSTGASGAFF. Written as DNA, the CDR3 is TGTGCCAGCTCACCCTCGACAGGGGCCTCTGGAGCTTTCTTT.

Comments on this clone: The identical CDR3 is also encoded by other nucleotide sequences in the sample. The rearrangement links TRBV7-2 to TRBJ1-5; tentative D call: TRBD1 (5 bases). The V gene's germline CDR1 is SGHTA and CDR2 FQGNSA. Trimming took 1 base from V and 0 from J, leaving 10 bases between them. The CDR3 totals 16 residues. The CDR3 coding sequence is TGTGCCAGCAGCTTAGTCTGGGGCCGTAGCAATCAGCCCCAGCATTTT. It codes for CASSLVWGRSNQPQHF. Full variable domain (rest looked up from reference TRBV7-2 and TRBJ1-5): GAGVSQSPSNKVTEKGKDVELRCDPISGHTALYWYRQSLGQGLEFLIYFQGNSAPDKSGLPSDRFSAERTGGSVSTLTIQRTQQEDSAVYLCASSLVWGRSNQPQHFGDGTRLSIL.

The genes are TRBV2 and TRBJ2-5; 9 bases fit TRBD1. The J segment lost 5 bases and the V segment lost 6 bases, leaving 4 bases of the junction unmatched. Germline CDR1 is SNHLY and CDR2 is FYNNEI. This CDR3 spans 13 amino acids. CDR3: CASRTGTGETQYF. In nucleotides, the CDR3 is TGTGCCAGCAGAACCGGGACAGGGGAGACCCAGTACTTC. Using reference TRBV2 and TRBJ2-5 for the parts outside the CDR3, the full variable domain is EPEVTQTPSHQVTQMGQEVILRCVPISNHLYFYWYRQILGQKVEFLVSFYNNEISEKSEIFDDQFSVERPDGSNFTLKIRSTKLEDSAMYFCASRTGTGETQYFGPGTRLLVL.

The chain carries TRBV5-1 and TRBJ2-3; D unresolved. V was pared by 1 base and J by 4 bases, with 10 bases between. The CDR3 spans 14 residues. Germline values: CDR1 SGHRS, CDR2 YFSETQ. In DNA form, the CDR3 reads TGCGCCAGCAGCTTGTCCCAGAACGCAGATACGCAGTATTTT. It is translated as CASSLSQNADTQYF.

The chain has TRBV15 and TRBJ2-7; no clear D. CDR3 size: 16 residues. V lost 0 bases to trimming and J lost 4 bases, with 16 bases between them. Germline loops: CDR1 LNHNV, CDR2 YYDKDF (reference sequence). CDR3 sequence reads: CATSRDQETPSYEQYF. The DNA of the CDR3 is TGTGCCACCAGCAGAGATCAAGAGACTCCAAGTTACGAGCAGTACTTC.

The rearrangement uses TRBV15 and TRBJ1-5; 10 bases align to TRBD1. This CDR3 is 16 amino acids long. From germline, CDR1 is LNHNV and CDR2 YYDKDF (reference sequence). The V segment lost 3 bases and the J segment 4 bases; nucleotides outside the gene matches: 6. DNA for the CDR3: TGTGCCACCAGCAGTAACCCGGGACAGGGGAATCAGCCCCAGCATTTT. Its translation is CATSSNPGQGNQPQHF. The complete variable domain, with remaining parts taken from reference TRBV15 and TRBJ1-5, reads DAMVIQNPRYQVTQFGKPVTLSCSQTLNHNVMYWYQQKSSQAPKLLFHYYDKDFNNEADTPDNFQSRRPNTSFCFLDIRSPGLGDTAMYLCATSSNPGQGNQPQHFGDGTRLSIL.

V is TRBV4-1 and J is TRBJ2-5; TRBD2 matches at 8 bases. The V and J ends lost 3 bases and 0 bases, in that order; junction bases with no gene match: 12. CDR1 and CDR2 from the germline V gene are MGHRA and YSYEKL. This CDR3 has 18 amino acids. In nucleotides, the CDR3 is TGCGCCAGCAGCCAGTCTGGACATAGCGGGGAGTACCAAGAGACCCAGTACTTC. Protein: CASSQSGHSGEYQETQYF.

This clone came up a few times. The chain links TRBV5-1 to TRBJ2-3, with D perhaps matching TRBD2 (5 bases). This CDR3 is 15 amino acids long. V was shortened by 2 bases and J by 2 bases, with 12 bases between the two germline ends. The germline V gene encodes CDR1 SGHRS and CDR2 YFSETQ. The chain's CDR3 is CASSFYSGYTDTQYF. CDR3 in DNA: TGCGCCAGCAGCTTTTACAGCGGTTACACAGATACGCAGTATTTT.

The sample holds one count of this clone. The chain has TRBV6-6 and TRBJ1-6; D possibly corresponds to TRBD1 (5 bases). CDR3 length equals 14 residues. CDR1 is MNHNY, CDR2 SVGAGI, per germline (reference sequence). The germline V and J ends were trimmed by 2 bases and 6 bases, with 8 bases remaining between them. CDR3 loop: CASSYRDGNSPLHF. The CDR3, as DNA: TGTGCCAGCAGTTACCGGGACGGTAATTCACCCCTCCACTTT.

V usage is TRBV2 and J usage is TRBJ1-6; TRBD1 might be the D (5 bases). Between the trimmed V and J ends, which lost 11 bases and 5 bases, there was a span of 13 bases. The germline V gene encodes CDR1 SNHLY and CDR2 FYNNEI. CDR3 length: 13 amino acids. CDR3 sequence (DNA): TGTGCCGTCCGGGGGGTAAATAATTCACCCCTCCACTTT. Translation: CAVRGVNNSPLHF. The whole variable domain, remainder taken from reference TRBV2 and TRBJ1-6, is EPEVTQTPSHQVTQMGQEVILRCVPISNHLYFYWYRQILGQKVEFLVSFYNNEISEKSEIFDDQFSVERPDGSNFTLKIRSTKLEDSAMYFCAVRGVNNSPLHFGNGTRLTVT.

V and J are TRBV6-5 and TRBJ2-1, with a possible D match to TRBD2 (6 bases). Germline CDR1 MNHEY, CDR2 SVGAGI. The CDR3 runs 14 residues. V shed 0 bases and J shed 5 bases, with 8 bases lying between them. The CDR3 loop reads CASSYSRGNNEQFF. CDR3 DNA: TGTGCCAGCAGTTACTCCCGCGGGAACAATGAGCAGTTCTTC.

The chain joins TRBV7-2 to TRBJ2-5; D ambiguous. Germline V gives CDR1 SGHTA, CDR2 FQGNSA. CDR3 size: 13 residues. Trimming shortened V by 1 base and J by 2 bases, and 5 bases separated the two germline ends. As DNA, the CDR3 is TGTGCCAGCAGCTTAGGGCGGCAAGAGACCCAGTACTTC. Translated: CASSLGRQETQYF.

Here the CDR3 reads CASSQEPGGQPQHF. CDR3 nucleotide sequence: TGTGCCAGCAGCCAAGAGCCAGGCGGCCAGCCCCAGCATTTT. V gene TRBV4-2 combines with J gene TRBJ1-5; no clear D gene. The V end was cut by 0 bases, the J end by 7 bases, with 10 bases between. The germline V gene encodes CDR1 LGHNA and CDR2 YNFKEQ. The CDR3 consists of 14 residues.

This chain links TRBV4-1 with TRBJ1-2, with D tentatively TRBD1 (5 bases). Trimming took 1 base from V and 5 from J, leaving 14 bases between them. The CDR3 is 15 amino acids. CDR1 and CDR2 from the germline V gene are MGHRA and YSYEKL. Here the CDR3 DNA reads TGCGCCAGCAGCCAAGGGTTATCAGGGAAGTATGGCTACACCTTC. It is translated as CASSQGLSGKYGYTF.

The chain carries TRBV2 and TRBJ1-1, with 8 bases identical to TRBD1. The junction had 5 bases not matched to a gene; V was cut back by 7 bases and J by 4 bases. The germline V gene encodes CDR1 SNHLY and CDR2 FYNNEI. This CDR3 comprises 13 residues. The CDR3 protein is CASTGQGSTEAFF. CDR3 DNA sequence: TGTGCCAGCACTGGACAGGGTTCCACTGAAGCTTTCTTT.

CDR3 coding DNA: TGCGCCAGCAGCCAAGAGCCAGGGACAGAAGCTTTCTTT. This codes for CASSQEPGTEAFF. V gene TRBV4-3 combines with J gene TRBJ1-1, with D possibly TRBD1 on 6 matching bases. The germline gives CDR1 LGHNA, CDR2 YSLEER. The ends were cut back, 0 bases at V and 8 bases at J, with 10 bases in the middle. This CDR3 has 13 residues.

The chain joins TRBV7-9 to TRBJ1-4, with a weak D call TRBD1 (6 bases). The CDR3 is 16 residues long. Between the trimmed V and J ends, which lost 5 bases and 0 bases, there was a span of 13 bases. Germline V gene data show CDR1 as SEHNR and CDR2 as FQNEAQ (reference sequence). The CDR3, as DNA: TGTGCCAGCAGCCCTAACAGGGTGGCAACTAATGAAAAACTGTTTTTT. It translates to CASSPNRVATNEKLFF.

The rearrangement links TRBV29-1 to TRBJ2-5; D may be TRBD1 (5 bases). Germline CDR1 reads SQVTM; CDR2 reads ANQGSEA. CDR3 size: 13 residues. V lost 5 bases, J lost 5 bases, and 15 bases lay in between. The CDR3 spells CSVTSDRFETQYF. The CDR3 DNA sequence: TGCAGCGTTACGAGTGACAGATTTGAGACCCAGTACTTC. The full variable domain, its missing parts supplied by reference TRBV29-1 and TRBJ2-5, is SAVISQKPSRDICQRGTSLTIQCQVDSQVTMMFWYRQQPGQSLTLIATANQGSEATYESGFVIDKFPISRPNLTFSTLTVSNMSPEDSSIYLCSVTSDRFETQYFGPGTRLLVL.

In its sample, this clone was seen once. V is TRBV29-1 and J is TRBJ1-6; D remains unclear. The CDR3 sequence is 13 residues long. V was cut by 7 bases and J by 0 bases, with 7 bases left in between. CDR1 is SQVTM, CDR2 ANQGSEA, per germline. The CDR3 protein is CSARSSYNSPLHF. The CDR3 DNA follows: TGCAGCGCCAGGAGCTCCTATAATTCACCCCTCCACTTT.

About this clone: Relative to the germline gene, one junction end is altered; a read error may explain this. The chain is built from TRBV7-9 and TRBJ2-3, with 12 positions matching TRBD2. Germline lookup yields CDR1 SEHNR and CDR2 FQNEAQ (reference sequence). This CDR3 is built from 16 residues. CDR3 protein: CASSQDLAGGPDTQYF. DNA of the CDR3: TGCGCCAGCAGCCAAGATCTAGCGGGGGGGCCAGATACGCAGTATTTT.